This T cell receptor beta chain was captured in a study of cytomegalovirus exposure and HLA in healthy donors. This clone was seen a handful of times. Primers for the PCR totalled 60 Vbeta and 13 Jbeta. This table comes from immunoSEQ multiplex PCR, and its TCRdb copy is limited to in-frame clones, with some not included. Of tens of thousands of clones detected, 60% to 80% appear once; the ten largest clones hold approximately 7%. There were likely unrecorded immune exposures, though donors were nominally healthy when sampled. Unmatched junction bases numbered 5, after V lost 2 bases and J lost 1 base. The length of the CDR3 is 15 residues. Germline lookup yields CDR1 SGHRS and CDR2 YFSETQ.

This TCR was sampled from a man aged 25-45 years in good health and CMV-seronegative. This chain uses TRBV5-1 with TRBJ1-1; 7 bases are a match to TRBD1. Sample: PBMCs. CDR3 loop: CASSFGTGENTEAFF. CDR3 coding DNA: TGCGCCAGCAGCTTTGGTACAGGGGAGAACACTGAAGCTTTCTTT.